The rows below give T cell receptor beta chains drawn from one sample of a study of T cell responses to AZD1222 COVID-19 vaccine. Libraries were prepared by immunoSEQ multiplex PCR; TCRdb keeps only in-frame clonotypes and omits some of them. There are 75,000 to 85,000 clones in the sample; around 87% occur only once, and roughly 23% lies in the top ten. The sequenced sample was peripheral blood, obtained on day 0 of AZD1222 vaccination. These receptors came from an adult in good health. Both conserved end residues are part of each CDR3. The order of the fields is V gene, D gene, J gene, CDR3 protein. D genes are given only for firm matches.

>TRBV3-1/TRBV3-2|-|TRBJ1-2
CASSRWTRTRDYGYTF
>TRBV11-3|TRBD1|TRBJ1-2
CASSSTGEGGTF
>TRBV6-5|-|TRBJ2-2
CASAAALTGGRELFF
>TRBV10-1|TRBD1|TRBJ2-5
CASSSGQGLTQYF
>TRBV6-5|-|TRBJ2-7
CASRLQGIGYEQYF
>TRBV9|-|TRBJ2-3
CASSWNPGGENTQYF
>TRBV19|TRBD1|TRBJ2-1
CASSAYRGSNEQFF
>TRBV3-1/TRBV3-2|-|TRBJ2-1
CASSQAVPANSYNEQFF
>TRBV28|-|TRBJ1-5
CASSLWGKPQHF
>TRBV3-1/TRBV3-2|-|TRBJ2-1
CASSHVPGGTVDFSSYNEQFF